These 32 T cell receptor beta chains were all obtained from the same sample, sequenced in a study of T-cell reconstitution after alpha-beta-depleted transplantation in children. Preparation of the TCRbeta library used unique molecular identifiers. Each CDR3 protein gets one entry after TCRdb re-called the PCR reads with MiXCR. The sample contains 500,000 to 600,000 distinct CDR3 sequences, 25% to 30% of which appear only once. Material: PBMCs, obtained before TCRalphabeta/CD19-depleted stem cell transplant. Source of these receptors: a boy under two years old with Wiskott-Aldrich syndrome, due to receive a stem cell transplant.

This chain connects TRBV20-1 to TRBJ2-7, with 9 bases lining up with TRBD2. There are 15 residues in the CDR3. CDR1 and CDR2 from the germline V gene are DFQATT and SNEGSKA (reference sequence). With 1 base clipped from V and 3 bases from J, the junction kept 7 bases outside the gene matches. The CDR3 DNA follows: TGCAGTGCTAGAGTGATTAGCGGGAGTGACTACGAGCAGTACTTC. Amino acids: CSARVISGSDYEQYF.

The chain uses TRBV4-1 and TRBJ1-1; the D is unclear. Trimming took off 3 bases at V and 0 bases at J, with 11 bases between the two ends. Germline CDR1 is MGHRA and CDR2 is YSYEKL. This CDR3 is built from 15 residues. CDR3 bases: TGCGCCAGCAGCCATAGCCCCAATTTGAACACTGAAGCTTTCTTT. Protein: CASSHSPNLNTEAFF.

This clonotype was seen only a few times. The chain employs TRBV5-1 and TRBJ2-1, with a possible D match to TRBD2 (5 bases). V was trimmed by 4 bases and J by 2 bases, leaving 10 bases between them. CDR1 SGHRS and CDR2 YFSETQ come from the germline V gene. The CDR3 consists of 14 residues. CDR3 nucleotides: TGCGCCAGCAGCGGGAGCCGTCCCTACAATGAGCAGTTCTTC. Translation: CASSGSRPYNEQFF.

The rearrangement uses TRBV11-2 and TRBJ2-5, with TRBD2 matching over 14 bases. The CDR3 contains 14 residues. The trim removed 4 bases at V and 7 bases at J, leaving 2 bases unmatched. Per germline, CDR1 SGHAT and CDR2 FQNNGV. The CDR3 protein is CASSSGLAGGTQYF. The CDR3 nucleotides read TGTGCCAGCAGCTCCGGACTAGCGGGAGGGACCCAGTACTTC.

This clonotype was observed a handful of times. V gene TRBV7-2 combines with J gene TRBJ2-5, with TRBD1 matching over 7 bases. This CDR3 region has 14 residues. Trimming took 3 bases from V and 4 from J; bases not matched to a gene: 5. Germline CDR1 is SGHTA and CDR2 is FQGNSA. As DNA, the CDR3 is TGTGCCAGCAGCTTCGACAGGGTGAGAGAGACCCAGTACTTC. Residues: CASSFDRVRETQYF.

This chain connects TRBV5-1 to TRBJ1-1; TRBD1 might be the D (5 bases). The CDR3 is made up of 15 amino acids. Deletions cut 1 base from V and 0 bases from J, with 10 bases between. CDR1 and CDR2 (germline): SGHRS, YFSETQ. The CDR3 loop reads CASSLTQGMNTEAFF. Written as DNA, the CDR3 is TGCGCCAGCAGCTTGACTCAGGGAATGAACACTGAAGCTTTCTTT.

This clonotype has just a few counts. This chain uses TRBV11-2 with TRBJ2-1; D ambiguous. This CDR3 is built from 13 residues. Trimming left V 3 bases short and J 4 bases short, with 7 bases between. Per germline, CDR1 SGHAT and CDR2 FQNNGV. The CDR3 nucleotides read TGTGCCAGCAGCTTTCAGGATTACAATGAGCAGTTCTTC. This codes for CASSFQDYNEQFF.

The CDR3 nucleotides are TGTGCCAGCAGCTTGCAGTCAGGGGGCTCCTACGAGCAGTACTTC. Translating gives CASSLQSGGSYEQYF. This sequence joins TRBV5-5 and TRBJ2-7; 7 bases map to TRBD1. Trimming cost V 1 base and J 0 bases; bases outside gene matches: 4. Germline assignment: CDR1 SGHKS and CDR2 YYEKEE (reference sequence). The CDR3 covers 15 residues.

This clonotype was counted only a few times. The CDR3 DNA follows: TGTGCCAGCAGTTATTGGCCTTTAAGAGACAATCAGCCCCAGCATTTT. Translated, it gives CASSYWPLRDNQPQHF. The V and J genes are TRBV12-3 or TRBV12-4 and TRBJ1-5, with D unclear. The CDR3 consists of 16 residues. V lost 4 bases and J 3 bases, leaving 16 bases between the germline ends.

This clonotype came up a few times. This chain uses TRBV12-5 with TRBJ2-7; D is possibly TRBD1 (5 bases). Trimming pared 1 base from V and 6 bases from J, leaving 10 bases between. The germline CDR1 and CDR2 sequences are LGHNT and FRNRAP. This CDR3 region has 13 residues. CDR3 region: CASGLGIGVEQYF. The DNA of the CDR3 is TGTGCTAGTGGTTTGGGCATAGGGGTCGAGCAGTACTTC.

The chain has TRBV27 and TRBJ1-2; TRBD1 matches at 7 bases. The CDR3 sequence is 15 residues long. V shed 5 bases, J shed 7 bases, and the junction held 13 bases outside the gene matches. From germline, CDR1 is MNHEY and CDR2 SMNVEV (reference sequence). The chain's CDR3 is CASSPRGRGMGGYTF. As DNA, the CDR3 is TGTGCCAGCAGTCCGCGTGGCAGGGGGATGGGTGGCTACACCTTC.

The sample holds a few counts of this clonotype. The V gene is TRBV20-1, the J gene TRBJ1-1, with D uncertain. This CDR3 is 14 amino acids long. In germline, CDR1 is DFQATT, CDR2 SNEGSKA (reference sequence). The V gene lost 3 bases and the J gene lost 0 bases, with 11 bases spanning the gap. CDR3 sequence: CSARGGPLNTEAFF. Written as DNA, the CDR3 is TGCAGTGCTAGGGGTGGCCCGTTGAACACTGAAGCTTTCTTT.

This clonotype was detected only a few times. V usage is TRBV7-3 and J usage is TRBJ2-2; the match to TRBD1 covers 8 bases. CDR1 and CDR2 (germline): SGHTA, FQGTGA. The CDR3 is 14 amino acids. V shed 5 bases, J shed 6 bases, and the junction held 5 bases outside the gene matches. This CDR3 reads CASSKTGGAGELFF. As DNA, the CDR3 is TGTGCCAGCAGCAAAACAGGGGGAGCCGGGGAGCTGTTTTTT.

This chain connects TRBV14 to TRBJ2-1; unclear D gene. Between the trimmed V and J ends, which lost 5 bases and 7 bases, there was a span of 15 bases. CDR3 length: 14 amino acids. Germline V lookup: CDR1 SGHDN, CDR2 FVKESK. CDR3: CASSGRAARNEQFF. DNA of the CDR3: TGTGCCAGCAGCGGACGGGCTGCCCGGAATGAGCAGTTCTTC. Combining the CDR3 with reference TRBV14 and TRBJ2-1 gives the whole variable domain EAGVTQFPSHSVIEKGQTVTLRCDPISGHDNLYWYRRVMGKEIKFLLHFVKESKQDESGMPNNRFLAERTGGTYSTLKVQPAELEDSGVYFCASSGRAARNEQFFGPGTRLTVL.

This clonotype occurred a few times. V and J are TRBV27 and TRBJ2-1, with 10 bases aligning to TRBD2. V trimming: 10 bases; J trimming: 12 bases; junction bases outside the gene matches: 9. This CDR3 contains 12 residues. Looked up from germline, CDR1 is MNHEY and CDR2 is SMNVEV (reference sequence). The CDR3 sequence is CATSLAGGGQFF. CDR3 nucleotides: TGTGCCACTTCTTTAGCGGGAGGAGGGCAGTTCTTC.

The V and J genes are TRBV12-3 or TRBV12-4 and TRBJ2-1, with a tentative D call TRBD2 (6 bases). V was trimmed by 7 bases and J by 4 bases, leaving 11 bases between them. CDR3 length: 13 amino acids. The CDR3 protein is CASTRLEYNEQFF. In nucleotides, the CDR3 is TGTGCCAGCACTCGACTAGAGTACAATGAGCAGTTCTTC.

This clonotype occurred a few times. The gene calls are TRBV5-1 and TRBJ1-3; maybe TRBD1 (5 bases). Germline-derived CDR1 and CDR2 are SGHRS and YFSETQ. V was shortened by 1 base and J by 0 bases, with 17 bases between the two germline ends. This CDR3 has 18 residues. The chain's CDR3 is CASSLLAGQGRSGNTIYF. CDR3 coding DNA: TGCGCCAGCAGCTTGTTGGCCGGCCAGGGCCGCTCTGGAAACACCATATATTTT.

J is TRBJ1-5 and V is TRBV20-1; 7 bases are shared with TRBD1. Germline V gives CDR1 DFQATT, CDR2 SNEGSKA (reference sequence). With V trimmed by 3 bases and J by 3 bases, 8 bases remained unmatched. This CDR3 region has 15 residues. The CDR3 DNA follows: TGCAGTGCTAGTCCACAGGGGAACCTCAATCAGCCCCAGCATTTT. Translating gives CSASPQGNLNQPQHF.

The genes are TRBV9 and TRBJ2-7; TRBD1 matches 10 bases. The CDR3 is 15 amino acids. V trimming: 0 bases; J trimming: 8 bases; junction bases outside the gene matches: 8. The germline CDR1 and CDR2 sequences are SGDLS and YYNGEE. CDR3 in DNA: TGTGCCAGCAGCGTAGGGGGTCTGGGACAGGGGAAGCAGTACTTC. Its protein is CASSVGGLGQGKQYF. Full variable domain (remainder filled in from reference TRBV9 and TRBJ2-7): DSGVTQTPKHLITATGQRVTLRCSPRSGDLSVYWYQQSLDQGLQFLIQYYNGEERAKGNILERFSAQQFPDLHSELNLSSLELGDSALYFCASSVGGLGQGKQYFGPGTRLTVT.

The chain recombines TRBV20-1 with TRBJ2-3; 7 bases line up with TRBD2. The V gene end was trimmed by 1 base and the J gene end by 5 bases; junction bases not matched to a gene: 6. Germline V gene sequence: CDR1 DFQATT, CDR2 SNEGSKA (reference sequence). The CDR3 is 14 amino acids. The chain's CDR3 is CSARVEGGRDTQYF. The CDR3 nucleotides read TGCAGTGCTAGAGTCGAGGGAGGGCGAGATACGCAGTATTTT.

This clonotype was recorded a few times. The chain's CDR3 is CSARDHEDRGDYGYTF. CDR3 bases: TGCAGTGCTAGAGATCATGAGGACAGGGGGGACTATGGCTACACCTTC. V is TRBV20-1 and J is TRBJ1-2; 10 bases are a match to TRBD1. Germline assignment: CDR1 DFQATT and CDR2 SNEGSKA (reference sequence). The length of the CDR3 is 16 residues. The V gene end was trimmed by 0 bases and the J gene end by 3 bases; junction bases not matched to a gene: 7.

V gene TRBV20-1 combines with J gene TRBJ1-1; D gene unclear. Between the trimmed V and J ends, which lost 3 bases and 4 bases, there was a span of 9 bases. The CDR3 consists of 12 residues. CDR1 and CDR2 from the germline V gene are DFQATT and SNEGSKA (reference sequence). The CDR3 region has the DNA TGCAGTGCTAGCCTCGTGGGCACTGAAGCTTTCTTT. It encodes CSASLVGTEAFF.

This clonotype was observed a handful of times. The chain couples TRBV5-1 to TRBJ1-1; D remains unclear. CDR3 length: 13 residues. Germline V CDR1 and CDR2: SGHRS, YFSETQ. V lost 2 bases and J lost 0, with 5 bases in between. The DNA for the CDR3 is TGCGCCAGCAGCTTCAACATGAACACTGAAGCTTTCTTT. Its protein product is CASSFNMNTEAFF. Together with reference TRBV5-1 and TRBJ1-1, the CDR3 gives the full variable domain: KAGVTQTPRYLIKTRGQQVTLSCSPISGHRSVSWYQQTPGQGLQFLFEYFSETQRNKGNFPGRFSGRQFSNSRSEMNVSTLELGDSALYLCASSFNMNTEAFFGQGTRLTVV.

This chain links TRBV7-2 with TRBJ1-3; D unresolved. Trimming took 1 base from V and 0 from J, leaving 10 bases between them. Germline V gives CDR1 SGHTA, CDR2 FQGNSA. There are 16 residues in the CDR3. CDR3 sequence reads: CASSLGSKSSGNTIYF. CDR3 coding DNA: TGTGCCAGCAGCTTAGGCTCAAAGAGCTCTGGAAACACCATATATTTT.

The V and J genes are TRBV4-1 and TRBJ2-2, with D tentatively TRBD2 (7 bases). Germline CDR1 is MGHRA and CDR2 is YSYEKL. The V gene lost 9 bases and the J gene lost 6 bases, with 14 bases spanning the gap. The CDR3 spans 13 residues. CDR3 nucleotide sequence: TGCGCCAGTATCGGGGAGGGGGCCGGGGAGCTGTTTTTT. This encodes CASIGEGAGELFF.

This clonotype was seen only a few times. This chain connects TRBV5-1 to TRBJ1-2; D ambiguous. V lost 1 base and J 4 bases, leaving 11 bases between the germline ends. Germline CDR1 SGHRS, CDR2 YFSETQ. The CDR3 length is 14 residues. Written as DNA, the CDR3 is TGCGCCAGCAGCTTGCTCGCCAGCTCCTATGGCTACACCTTC. Encoded protein: CASSLLASSYGYTF.

This clonotype was seen at least ten times. The chain recombines TRBV7-8 with TRBJ2-3; 7 positions agree with TRBD1. This CDR3 spans 15 amino acids. The trim removed 2 bases at V and 0 bases at J, leaving 2 bases unmatched. CDR1 and CDR2 from the germline V gene are SGHVS and FQNEAQ. The CDR3 spells CASSLTGVSTDTQYF. CDR3 coding DNA: TGTGCCAGCAGCTTAACAGGGGTCAGCACAGATACGCAGTATTTT.

This clonotype has only a few counts. The gene calls are TRBV7-9 and TRBJ2-2; a weak D match, TRBD1 (6 bases). V was cut by 5 bases and J by 2 bases, with 18 bases left in between. Germline V gene data show CDR1 as SEHNR and CDR2 as FQNEAQ (reference sequence). The CDR3 loop spans 17 amino acids. CDR3 residues: CASSLPRQATNTGELFF. The DNA for the CDR3 is TGTGCCAGCAGCCTACCTCGACAGGCGACCAACACCGGGGAGCTGTTTTTT.

This clonotype was recorded a few times. The chain carries TRBV19 and TRBJ2-3, with D tentatively TRBD2 (6 bases). The CDR3 loop spans 15 amino acids. In germline, CDR1 is LNHDA, CDR2 SQIVND (reference sequence). V lost 3 bases, J lost 3 bases, and 13 bases lay in between. The CDR3 coding sequence is TGTGCCAGTAGTATTGGGATAGCGGCGACAGATACGCAGTATTTT. The encoded protein is CASSIGIAATDTQYF.

The J gene is TRBJ1-1, the V gene TRBV13, with D perhaps TRBD1 (5 bases). The CDR3 extends over 15 amino acids. V lost 0 bases, J lost 1 base, and 9 bases lay in between. In germline, CDR1 is PRHDT, CDR2 FYEKMQ (reference sequence). CDR3 region: CASSLGLGPNTEAFF. CDR3 bases: TGTGCCAGCAGCTTAGGGCTGGGACCGAACACTGAAGCTTTCTTT.

This clonotype was seen a handful of times. The chain couples TRBV7-2 to TRBJ2-1; tentatively, D is TRBD1 (5 bases). Trimming removed 1 base at V and 5 bases at J, with 18 bases between. Germline values: CDR1 SGHTA, CDR2 FQGNSA. This CDR3 has 17 amino acids. The CDR3 reads CASSLGLGARVDNEQFF. As DNA, the CDR3 is TGTGCCAGCAGCTTAGGGTTAGGTGCCAGGGTCGACAATGAGCAGTTCTTC.

The V call is TRBV5-1, the J call TRBJ2-7; D unclear. This CDR3 is built from 15 residues. V was clipped by 1 base and J by 3 bases, with 14 bases between them. Germline V gene data show CDR1 as SGHRS and CDR2 as YFSETQ. CDR3 sequence reads: CASSLMRRRGYEQYF. The CDR3 nucleotides read TGCGCCAGCAGCTTGATGCGACGGCGAGGCTACGAGCAGTACTTC.